One and the same sample provided the 19 T cell receptor beta chains below, sequenced in a study of Ad26.COV2.S vaccination and SARS-CoV-2 variants. TCRdb keeps only in-frame clones here, not all; method: immunoSEQ multiplex PCR. The data hold some 390,000 clones, with around 89% observed a single time. Stated treatment: around 19 received Ad26.COV2.S at low or high dose, single or two shots; a few received placebo; per-sample allocation not given. Samples were taken on day 63 after the first vaccine or placebo injection. The material was peripheral blood, obtained in a trial of Ad26.COV2.S vaccine versus placebo. The receptor source for this set is a person between 18 and 65 years old who received the Ad26.COV2.S COVID-19 vaccine or a placebo.

The rearrangement joins TRBV2 to TRBJ2-7, with D possibly being TRBD1 (5 bases). Looked up from germline, CDR1 is SNHLY and CDR2 is FYNNEI. This CDR3 region has 12 residues. Trimming removed 5 bases at V and 6 bases at J, with 11 bases between. The CDR3 loop is CASSPSGREQYF. CDR3 DNA: TGTGCCAGCAGTCCATCAGGGCGCGAGCAGTACTTC.

For this clone: This sample also contains other DNA sequences that code for the same CDR3. The chain couples TRBV27 to TRBJ1-1, with D perhaps matching TRBD1 (6 bases). CDR1 MNHEY and CDR2 SMNVEV come from the germline V gene (reference sequence). V was trimmed by 3 bases and J by 2 bases, leaving 10 bases between them. CDR3 size: 14 residues. CDR3 bases: TGTGCCAGCAGTTTGGGACAAGGAAACACTGAAGCTTTCTTT. Its protein is CASSLGQGNTEAFF.

This clone was seen a single time. This chain uses TRBV7-9 with TRBJ1-1; D is perhaps TRBD1 (5 bases). The CDR3 covers 16 residues. CDR1 SEHNR and CDR2 FQNEAQ come from the germline V gene (reference sequence). Trimming shortened V by 1 base and J by 1 base, and 13 bases separated the two germline ends. The CDR3, as DNA: TGTGCCAGCAGCTTAGTATCGGGACTGACGAACACTGAAGCTTTCTTT. It yields the protein CASSLVSGLTNTEAFF.

The rearrangement joins TRBV28 to TRBJ1-6; no clear D gene. The germline V and J ends were trimmed by 3 bases and 10 bases, with 7 bases remaining between them. The CDR3 loop spans 12 amino acids. The germline V gene encodes CDR1 MDHEN and CDR2 SYDVKM. The CDR3 loop is CASSFQWSPLHF. The CDR3 region has the DNA TGTGCCAGCAGTTTCCAATGGTCACCCCTCCACTTT.

The V gene is TRBV27, the J gene TRBJ2-1, with 7 bases aligning to TRBD2. V lost 7 bases, J lost 9 bases, and 18 bases stayed unmatched. CDR3 length: 16 amino acids. In germline, CDR1 is MNHEY, CDR2 SMNVEV (reference sequence). CDR3 in amino acids: CASTYRGAGRVVEQFF. For the CDR3, the DNA is TGTGCCAGCACTTACAGAGGGGCAGGGAGGGTTGTTGAGCAGTTCTTC.

The CDR3: CASSLGTSSPHEQYF. The CDR3 DNA is TGTGCCAGCAGCTTAGGGACTAGCTCCCCTCACGAGCAGTACTTC. This chain links TRBV11-2 with TRBJ2-7; 8 bases agree with TRBD2. The V segment lost 1 base and the J segment 5 bases; nucleotides outside the gene matches: 7. The CDR3 covers 15 residues. Germline V CDR1 and CDR2: SGHAT, FQNNGV. Complete variable domain (other parts from reference TRBV11-2 and TRBJ2-7): EAGVAQSPRYKIIEKRQSVAFWCNPISGHATLYWYQQILGQGPKLLIQFQNNGVVDDSQLPKDRFSAERLKGVDSTLKIQPAKLEDSAVYLCASSLGTSSPHEQYFGPGTRLTVT.

This clone was detected only once. The V and J genes are TRBV5-4 and TRBJ2-2; the D gene is possibly TRBD1 (6 bases). The germline V gene encodes CDR1 SGHNT and CDR2 YYREEE (reference sequence). Trimming took off 3 bases at V and 0 bases at J, with 12 bases between the two ends. The CDR3 is 16 residues long. CDR3 in DNA: TGTGCCAGCAGCTCCGAGACAGGCCCGAACACCGGGGAGCTGTTTTTT. Translating it yields CASSSETGPNTGELFF.

The CDR3 is CASSGDRGDTQYF. The CDR3 DNA follows: TGTGCCAGCAGCGGAGACCGCGGAGATACGCAGTATTTT. The chain employs TRBV6-5 and TRBJ2-3, with D hard to call. The CDR3 sequence is 13 residues long. Trimming cost V 6 bases and J 5 bases, with 12 bases left between them. The germline gives CDR1 MNHEY, CDR2 SVGAGI.

The chain is built from TRBV7-2 and TRBJ1-2, with TRBD1 matching 7 bases. The germline CDR1 and CDR2 sequences are SGHTA and FQGNSA. The CDR3 runs to 15 residues. V gave up 1 base and J gave up 6 bases; unmatched junction bases: 8. CDR3 DNA sequence: TGTGCCAGCAGCTTAGAAGGGGGACAGATCAATGGCTACACCTTC. This gives the protein CASSLEGGQINGYTF.

The chain has TRBV30 and TRBJ1-4; the D is unclear. The V and J ends lost 1 base and 8 bases respectively, with 14 bases between them. This CDR3 has 14 amino acids. CDR1 and CDR2 (germline): GTSNPN, SVGIG (reference sequence). The CDR3 coding sequence is TGTGCCTGGAGTGGGTTACAGAGCCACGAAAAACTGTTTTTT. Translating gives CAWSGLQSHEKLFF.

This clone came up once. The V call is TRBV28, the J call TRBJ2-3; D unresolved. The CDR3 runs to 13 residues. CDR1 is MDHEN and CDR2 is SYDVKM in the germline V gene. Trimming removed 4 bases at V and 3 bases at J, with 8 bases between. CDR3 loop: CASSWAGTDTQYF. The CDR3 nucleotides are TGTGCCAGCAGTTGGGCCGGTACAGATACGCAGTATTTT.

The J gene is TRBJ2-1, the V gene TRBV6-1, with 11 nucleotides matching TRBD2. This CDR3 has 14 residues. CDR1 is MNHNS and CDR2 is SASEGT in the germline V gene. The junction had 5 bases not matched to a gene; V was cut back by 3 bases and J by 10 bases. This CDR3 is CASSERSGRGEQFF. For the CDR3, the DNA is TGTGCCAGCAGTGAGCGTAGCGGGAGGGGGGAGCAGTTCTTC.

The V and J genes are TRBV19 and TRBJ2-7; 10 bases match TRBD2. There are 14 residues in the CDR3. Germline CDR1 reads LNHDA; CDR2 reads SQIVND (reference sequence). Germline trimming cut 7 bases from V and 5 bases from J; bases unmatched to any gene: 8. DNA for the CDR3: TGTGCCAGTAAAAGGACTAGCGGTAACCACGAGCAGTACTTC. Protein: CASKRTSGNHEQYF.

This clone was seen just once. The chain is built from TRBV7-6 and TRBJ2-7; D might be TRBD1 (6 bases). Germline CDR1 reads SGHVS; CDR2 reads FNYEAQ. Trimming removed 3 bases at V and 0 bases at J, with 9 bases between. This CDR3 contains 14 residues. The CDR3 here is CASSLTGISYEQYF. The CDR3 DNA is TGTGCCAGCAGCTTGACAGGCATCTCCTACGAGCAGTACTTC.

In nucleotides, the CDR3 is TGTGCCAGCAGTGTTCTAGCGCAGCAGTTCTTC. This translates into CASSVLAQQFF. The V and J genes are TRBV2 and TRBJ2-1; D is perhaps TRBD2 (6 bases). V gave up 4 bases and J gave up 11 bases, with 9 bases separating them. Germline V gene lookup returns CDR1 SNHLY and CDR2 FYNNEI. This CDR3 spans 11 amino acids.

The chain links TRBV7-2 to TRBJ1-1; the D is unclear. This CDR3 contains 13 residues. The germline CDR1 and CDR2 sequences are SGHTA and FQGNSA. Trimming took off 2 bases at V and 7 bases at J, with 11 bases between the two ends. CDR3 region: CASSLIRQDEAFF. The CDR3 coding sequence is TGTGCCAGCAGCTTAATTCGGCAAGATGAAGCTTTCTTT.

This sequence joins TRBV29-1 and TRBJ1-4; 8 bases line up with TRBD1. V trimming: 4 bases; J trimming: 3 bases; junction bases outside the gene matches: 7. CDR1 and CDR2 (germline): SQVTM, ANQGSEA. The CDR3 sequence is 15 residues long. For the CDR3, the DNA is TGCAGCGTTGTGGGCAGGGGGCAGCCTAATGAAAAACTGTTTTTT. Amino acids: CSVVGRGQPNEKLFF.

The chain combines TRBV5-4 with TRBJ2-7, with unresolved D. The length of the CDR3 is 8 residues. Germline V CDR1 and CDR2: SGHNT, YYREEE (reference sequence). V was clipped by 2 bases and J by 12 bases, with 3 bases between them. CDR3 in amino acids: CASSFGYF. CDR3 sequence (DNA): TGTGCCAGCAGCTTTGGGTACTTC.

V gene TRBV5-4 combines with J gene TRBJ2-6; 9 nucleotides agree with TRBD1. The J segment lost 0 bases and the V segment lost 4 bases, leaving 5 bases of the junction unmatched. CDR1 and CDR2 (germline): SGHNT, YYREEE (reference sequence). The CDR3 length is 17 residues. CDR3 coding DNA: TGTGCCAGCAGCATACAGGGGGCTCCCTCTGGGGCCAACGTCCTGACTTTC. Amino acid sequence: CASSIQGAPSGANVLTF.